This T cell receptor (beta chain) was profiled in a study of T-cell reconstitution after alpha-beta-depleted transplantation in children. The study, taken as a whole, reports: At day 60, the high TCRbeta diversity found in some patients originated from recipient T cells and thymic progenitors that had survived. There were reportedly several hundred expanded graft clones from which alpha-beta T cells came about two months after transplant.

The CDR3 sequence is 16 residues long. CDR1 is ENHRY, CDR2 SYGVKD, per germline. V shed 2 bases and J shed 0 bases, with 11 bases lying between them. For this clonotype: Antigen: not known.

Unique molecular identifiers were incorporated into the prepared TCRbeta library. TCRdb itself ran the PCR reads through MiXCR, one entry per CDR3 protein. Seen here are 900,000 or so distinct CDR3 sequences, approximately 15% observed once, and the top ten hold around 5%. Sequences were derived from PBMCs, mostly from graft donor cells, sampled 360 days after TCRalphabeta/CD19-depleted stem cell transplant. This chain links TRBV10-3 with TRBJ1-3, with D unclear. The receptor was isolated from a male patient between 5 and 17 years old who had a stem cell transplant for acute lymphoblastic leukemia, so the T cells may come from the graft donor. The CDR3 DNA sequence: TGTGCCATCAGTGAGGCAGCAGCCAGCTCTGGAAACACCATATATTTT. Translated, it gives CAISEAAASSGNTIYF.